This entry is about one TCR beta chain. Antigen specificity is unknown. Other nucleotide sequences in the sample specify the same CDR3. The protocol was immunoSEQ multiplex PCR, while the TCRdb copy is restricted to in-frame clones and leaves out a portion. The data hold around 79,000 clones, with approximately 80% observed a single time. This specimen comes from a study of PD-L1 blockade in urothelial cancer. Overall study: Patients' prior chemotherapy regimens numbered 0 to 3. Once treatment had started, blood was analyzed at 3 weeks (second dose) and again at 6 weeks. Findings and limits, study-wide: Blood TCR clonality below the median before treatment was a predictor of better survival.

Time point denoted: pretreatment peripheral blood. The source is a man in his forties with urothelial cancer. Sample: PBMCs, taken around atezolizumab (anti-PD-L1) treatment.

CDR3 in DNA: TGTGCCAGCAGCGTACAGGGGGGCAATGAGCAGTTCTTC. Its protein is CASSVQGGNEQFF. The genes are TRBV9 and TRBJ2-1, with D possibly being TRBD1 (7 bases). Trimming pared 1 base from V and 6 bases from J, leaving 8 bases between. CDR3 length: 13 amino acids. Germline CDR1 and CDR2: SGDLS and YYNGEE. Variable domain in full (rest from reference TRBV9 and TRBJ2-1): DSGVTQTPKHLITATGQRVTLRCSPRSGDLSVYWYQQSLDQGLQFLIQYYNGEERAKGNILERFSAQQFPDLHSELNLSSLELGDSALYFCASSVQGGNEQFFGPGTRLTVL.